One and the same sample provided the 12 T cell receptor beta chains below, sequenced in a study of cytomegalovirus exposure and HLA in healthy donors. Generated by immunoSEQ multiplex PCR, the TCRdb table keeps only in-frame clones and is missing some. The table lists around 120,000 clones, around nine tenths of them singletons. Sequenced input: PBMCs. These receptors originate from a young woman in good health and CMV-seropositive.

The chain uses TRBV9 and TRBJ2-7; 7 bases fit TRBD1. This CDR3 comprises 15 residues. CDR1 and CDR2 (germline): SGDLS, YYNGEE. Losses at the gene ends were 0 bases for V and 3 bases for J; bases not matched to a gene: 6. CDR3 coding DNA: TGTGCCAGCAGCGTAGGGGGACAGCTTGGCTACGAGCAGTACTTC. The encoded protein is CASSVGGQLGYEQYF.

The V call is TRBV4-1, the J call TRBJ2-3; possible D gene TRBD2, 6 bases. CDR1 is MGHRA and CDR2 is YSYEKL in the germline V gene. CDR3 size: 16 residues. V was shortened by 0 bases and J by 4 bases, with 14 bases between the two germline ends. Here the CDR3 DNA reads TGCGCCAGCAGCCAAGAAACTAGCCAATTATCAGATACGCAGTATTTT. This codes for CASSQETSQLSDTQYF.

The chain combines TRBV27 with TRBJ1-3; 7 positions match TRBD1. The V gene end was trimmed by 5 bases and the J gene end by 4 bases; junction bases not matched to a gene: 8. The germline CDR1 and CDR2 sequences are MNHEY and SMNVEV (reference sequence). The CDR3 is 15 amino acids. Here the CDR3 DNA reads TGTGCCAGCAGTCCACGACAGGGAGTAGGAAACACCATATATTTT. Translating gives CASSPRQGVGNTIYF.

The sample holds one count of this clone. The V and J genes are TRBV30 and TRBJ1-2; TRBD1 might be the D (6 bases). Trimming took 2 bases from V and 7 from J, leaving 11 bases between them. CDR1 and CDR2 (germline): GTSNPN, SVGIG (reference sequence). The CDR3 loop spans 12 amino acids. The CDR3 coding sequence is TGTGCCTGGAGTTTGACAGGCGGTGGCTACACCTTC. It codes for CAWSLTGGGYTF.

The chain has TRBV18 and TRBJ1-3; 8 bases are a match to TRBD1. Per the germline V gene, CDR1 is KGHSH and CDR2 is LQKENI. V lost 2 bases, J lost 2 bases, and 5 bases stayed unmatched. This CDR3 is 16 amino acids long. The CDR3 DNA reads TGTGCCAGCTCACCAGGACAGGGTGGTACTGGAAACACCATATATTTT. Translated: CASSPGQGGTGNTIYF.

The V call is TRBV6-1, the J call TRBJ1-2; TRBD1 is a possible D gene (6 bases). Trimming pared 2 bases from V and 8 bases from J, leaving 12 bases between. Per the germline V gene, CDR1 is MNHNS and CDR2 is SASEGT. CDR3 length equals 13 residues. The CDR3, as DNA: TGTGCCAGCAGTGAACGGGCAGGGGACGGCTACACCTTC. This translates into CASSERAGDGYTF.

The genes are TRBV30 and TRBJ2-7; 8 nucleotides align to TRBD1. CDR1 and CDR2 from the germline V gene are GTSNPN and SVGIG (reference sequence). The CDR3 totals 14 residues. V shed 2 bases, J shed 5 bases, and the junction held 8 bases outside the gene matches. The CDR3 DNA is TGTGCCTGGAGTCGAGGACAGGGCTTCGACGAGCAGTACTTC. Translation gives CAWSRGQGFDEQYF.

CDR3 DNA: TGTGCCAGCAGAAACAAAGCGGGCCCGACCCTCGCTGAAGCTTTCTTT. Its protein is CASRNKAGPTLAEAFF. The V call is TRBV6-6, the J call TRBJ1-1, with D hard to call. Germline CDR1 reads MNHNY; CDR2 reads SVGAGI (reference sequence). The CDR3 is 16 residues long. V was trimmed by 6 bases and J by 6 bases, leaving 23 bases between them.

The chain joins TRBV5-4 to TRBJ2-7; 13 bases align to TRBD2. From germline, CDR1 is SGHNT and CDR2 YYREEE (reference sequence). J gave up 0 bases and V 4 bases, and 7 bases lay outside the gene matches. The CDR3 sequence is 17 residues long. CDR3 in amino acids: CASSRGTSGTGSYEQYF. CDR3 nucleotide sequence: TGTGCCAGCAGCCGCGGGACTAGCGGGACGGGCTCCTACGAGCAGTACTTC. Full variable domain (rest looked up from reference TRBV5-4 and TRBJ2-7): ETGVTQSPTHLIKTRGQQVTLRCSSQSGHNTVSWYQQALGQGPQFIFQYYREEENGRGNFPPRFSGLQFPNYSSELNVNALELDDSALYLCASSRGTSGTGSYEQYFGPGTRLTVT.

The rearrangement links TRBV15 to TRBJ2-5; 10 bases line up with TRBD1. J gave up 1 base and V 1 base, and 3 bases lay outside the gene matches. Germline V gene lookup returns CDR1 LNHNV and CDR2 YYDKDF (reference sequence). The CDR3 runs 16 residues. CDR3 sequence: CATSRGTGGLQETQYF. The CDR3, as DNA: TGTGCCACCAGCAGAGGGACAGGGGGGCTCCAAGAGACCCAGTACTTC.

The table lists this clone with a few counts. The rearrangement joins TRBV19 to TRBJ2-7; the D gene is possibly TRBD2 (5 bases). This CDR3 has 15 amino acids. V lost 1 base and J lost 0, with 10 bases in between. Looked up from germline, CDR1 is LNHDA and CDR2 is SQIVND (reference sequence). The CDR3 loop reads CASSIGTPSSYEQYF. The CDR3 bases are TGTGCCAGTAGTATAGGGACTCCCAGCTCCTACGAGCAGTACTTC.

This rearrangement joins TRBV10-3 to TRBJ2-3, with TRBD2 identical over 8 bases. Germline V gene data show CDR1 as ENHRY and CDR2 as SYGVKD. The trim removed 3 bases at V and 7 bases at J, leaving 12 bases unmatched. The CDR3 runs to 16 residues. CDR3 DNA sequence: TGTGCCATCAGTGATCCCCCAAAGCGGGGGAGGTATACGCAGTATTTT. Protein: CAISDPPKRGRYTQYF.